The clone carrying this T cell receptor beta chain appeared once. V lost 3 bases and J lost 3; bases outside the gene matches: 6. Germline assignment: CDR1 SEHNR and CDR2 FQNEAQ (reference sequence). This CDR3 region has 15 residues. The data are from a study of blood T cell repertoires in COVID-19. Across the study: Donors in the United States, Italy and Spain gave samples during acute or convalescent COVID-19. T cells, B-cell-depleted T cells, or PBMCs provided the cDNA or gDNA that served as material.

Original handling: Reference gene primer amplification gave nucleated cell count estimates. TCRdb's copy holds only in-frame clones and misses some; the assay was immunoSEQ multiplex PCR. The D gene and trimming were derived from the DNA, and the V and J assignments and clone size from that table. The data hold about 110,000 clones, with just over 85% observed a single time. The specimen was peripheral blood. The receptor was isolated from a human donor in a cohort sampled during active COVID-19. V is TRBV7-9 and J is TRBJ2-5, with 8 bases that match TRBD1. The chain's CDR3 is CASSFRQGREETQYF. The CDR3 region has the DNA TGTGCCAGCAGCTTTAGACAGGGGCGCGAAGAGACCCAGTACTTC.